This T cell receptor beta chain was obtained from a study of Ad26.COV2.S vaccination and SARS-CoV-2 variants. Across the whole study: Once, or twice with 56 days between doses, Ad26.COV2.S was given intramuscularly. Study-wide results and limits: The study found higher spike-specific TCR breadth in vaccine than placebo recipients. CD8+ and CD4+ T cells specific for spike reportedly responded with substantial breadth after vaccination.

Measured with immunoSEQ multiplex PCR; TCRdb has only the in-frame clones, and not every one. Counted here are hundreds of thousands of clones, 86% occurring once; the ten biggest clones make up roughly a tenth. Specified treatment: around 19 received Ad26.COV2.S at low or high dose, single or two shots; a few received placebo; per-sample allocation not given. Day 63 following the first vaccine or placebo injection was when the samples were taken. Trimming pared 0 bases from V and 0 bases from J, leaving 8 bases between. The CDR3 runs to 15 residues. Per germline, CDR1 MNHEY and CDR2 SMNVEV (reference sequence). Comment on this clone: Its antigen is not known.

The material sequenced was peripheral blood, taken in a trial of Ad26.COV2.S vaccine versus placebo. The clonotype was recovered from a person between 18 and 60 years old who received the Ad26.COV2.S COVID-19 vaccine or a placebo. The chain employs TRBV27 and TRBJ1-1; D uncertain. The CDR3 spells CASSLSGYMNTEAFF. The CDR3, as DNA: TGTGCCAGCAGTTTATCGGGGTACATGAACACTGAAGCTTTCTTT.